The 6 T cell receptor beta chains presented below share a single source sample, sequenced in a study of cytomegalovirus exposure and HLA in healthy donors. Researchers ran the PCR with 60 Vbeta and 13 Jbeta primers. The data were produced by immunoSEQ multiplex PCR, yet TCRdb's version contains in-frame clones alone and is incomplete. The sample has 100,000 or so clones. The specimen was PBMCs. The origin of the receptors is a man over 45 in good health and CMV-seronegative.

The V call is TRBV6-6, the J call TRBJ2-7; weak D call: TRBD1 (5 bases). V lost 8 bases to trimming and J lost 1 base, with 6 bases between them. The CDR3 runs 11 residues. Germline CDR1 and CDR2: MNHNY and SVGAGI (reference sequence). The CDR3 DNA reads TGTGCCAGCGGGGCATCCTACGAGCAGTACTTC. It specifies CASGASYEQYF.

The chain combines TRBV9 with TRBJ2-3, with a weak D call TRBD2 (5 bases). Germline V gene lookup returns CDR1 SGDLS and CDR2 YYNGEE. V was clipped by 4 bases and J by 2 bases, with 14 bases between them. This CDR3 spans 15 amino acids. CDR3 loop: CASSTSGPPTDTQYF. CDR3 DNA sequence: TGTGCCAGCAGCACAAGCGGTCCCCCCACAGATACGCAGTATTTT.

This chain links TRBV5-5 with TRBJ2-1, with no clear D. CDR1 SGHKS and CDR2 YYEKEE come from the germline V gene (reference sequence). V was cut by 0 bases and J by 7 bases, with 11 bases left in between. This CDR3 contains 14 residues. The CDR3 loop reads CASSLGLQLNEQFF. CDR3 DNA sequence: TGTGCCAGCAGCTTGGGACTGCAATTAAATGAGCAGTTCTTC.

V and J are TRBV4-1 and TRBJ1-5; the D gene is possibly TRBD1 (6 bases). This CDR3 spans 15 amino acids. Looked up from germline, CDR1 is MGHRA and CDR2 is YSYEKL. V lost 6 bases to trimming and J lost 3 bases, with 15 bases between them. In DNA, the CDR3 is TGCGCCAGCAGTAATCCGGGGGGGCCCAATCAGCCCCAGCATTTT. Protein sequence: CASSNPGGPNQPQHF.

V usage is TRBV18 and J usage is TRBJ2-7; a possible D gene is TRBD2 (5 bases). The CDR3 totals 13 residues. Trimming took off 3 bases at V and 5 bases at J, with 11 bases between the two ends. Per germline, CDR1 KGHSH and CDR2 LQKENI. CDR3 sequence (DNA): TGTGCCAGCTCACCCGGCACGGGAAACGAGCAGTACTTC. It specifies CASSPGTGNEQYF.

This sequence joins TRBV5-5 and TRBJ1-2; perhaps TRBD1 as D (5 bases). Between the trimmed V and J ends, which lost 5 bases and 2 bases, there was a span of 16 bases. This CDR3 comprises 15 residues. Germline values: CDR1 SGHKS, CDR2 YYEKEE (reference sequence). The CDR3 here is CASRSTGLLNYGYTF. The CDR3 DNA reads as TGTGCCAGCAGAAGTACAGGTTTGCTAAACTATGGCTACACCTTC.